Listed here are 22 T cell receptor beta chains from one sample, sequenced in a study of regulatory T cells in long-lasting Graves disease. Arm-PCR of CDR3 regions and iRepertoire HTBI primers were used to build TCR beta libraries. TCRdb reprocessed the multiplex PCR reads with MiXCR, giving one entry per CDR3 protein. The sample yields roughly 400,000 distinct CDR3 sequences, around 20% seen once. Time point in this sample: persistent/refractory GD, antithyroid drugs over 5 years with positive TRAb. With RNA extracted from PBMCs as input, the TCR library was made. Sequencing was performed on peripheral blood mononuclear cells (PBMCs), taken when the disease was refractory, from a patient treated with antithyroid drugs. All receptors come from a female donor with Graves disease.

This clonotype appeared many times. Here the CDR3 reads CASSFWGRTNEKLFF. The CDR3 bases are TGTGCCAGCAGTTTTTGGGGCAGGACAAATGAAAAACTGTTTTTT. The genes are TRBV27 and TRBJ1-4, with D tentatively TRBD1 (5 bases). The V gene lost 3 bases and the J gene lost 5 bases, with 13 bases spanning the gap. The CDR3 extends over 15 amino acids. Germline-derived CDR1 and CDR2 are MNHEY and SMNVEV (reference sequence).

This clonotype was recorded many times. The V gene is TRBV12-3 or TRBV12-4, the J gene TRBJ2-5, with a weak D call TRBD1 (6 bases). V was trimmed by 8 bases and J by 5 bases, leaving 12 bases between them. The CDR3 is 12 amino acids. The CDR3 sequence: CASGQFGETQYF. Written as DNA, the CDR3 is TGTGCCAGCGGACAGTTTGGGGAGACCCAGTACTTC.

This clonotype appeared a few times. The V call is TRBV7-3, the J call TRBJ1-4; TRBD1 matches 7 bases. This CDR3 is 15 amino acids long. Per the germline V gene, CDR1 is SGHTA and CDR2 is FQGTGA. V shed 5 bases, J shed 7 bases, and the junction held 10 bases outside the gene matches. CDR3 nucleotide sequence: TGTGCCAGCAGCCACCAAAGGGGGCGCCCTGAAAAACTGTTTTTT. Translated: CASSHQRGRPEKLFF.

To note about this clonotype: Relative to the germline gene, one junction end is altered; a read error may explain this. V gene TRBV28 combines with J gene TRBJ2-7; no clear D gene. The V gene's germline CDR1 is MDHEN and CDR2 SYDVKM. The CDR3 extends over 13 amino acids. CDR3 in DNA: TGTGTCAGCCCCCCGACCGGCCTCTACGAGCAGTACTTC. This translates into CVSPPTGLYEQYF. Supplemented by reference TRBV28 and TRBJ2-7, the full variable domain reads DVKVTQSSRYLVKRTGEKVFLECVQDMDHENMFWYRQDPGLGLRLIYFSYDVKMKEKGDIPEGYSVSREKKERFSLILESASTNQTSMYLCVSPPTGLYEQYFGPGTRLTVT.

This clonotype appeared many times. The CDR3 DNA is TGTGCCAGCAGCTTAACCCTAGATTCACCCCTCCACTTT. Protein product: CASSLTLDSPLHF. This chain joins TRBV7-3 and TRBJ1-6, with no clear D. V lost 0 bases and J 8 bases, leaving 5 bases between the germline ends. Looked up from germline, CDR1 is SGHTA and CDR2 is FQGTGA. This CDR3 contains 13 residues.

V is TRBV4-2 and J is TRBJ1-5; the match to TRBD1 covers 7 bases. V lost 3 bases and J lost 5; bases outside the gene matches: 4. Germline assignment: CDR1 LGHNA and CDR2 YNFKEQ. There are 14 residues in the CDR3. This CDR3 is CASSHTGQDQPQHF. CDR3 DNA: TGTGCCAGCAGCCACACCGGACAGGATCAGCCCCAGCATTTT.

This clonotype was counted a few times. The chain carries TRBV5-1 and TRBJ1-1, with a tentative D call TRBD1 (5 bases). Trimming pared 4 bases from V and 10 bases from J, leaving 20 bases between. Germline V gene sequence: CDR1 SGHRS, CDR2 YFSETQ. The CDR3 consists of 14 residues. The CDR3 sequence: CASSPGVGQGTAFF. The DNA for the CDR3 is TGCGCCAGCAGCCCCGGAGTCGGACAAGGAACAGCTTTCTTT.

This clonotype was recorded many times. The chain couples TRBV30 to TRBJ1-1; perhaps TRBD1 as D (6 bases). Germline values: CDR1 GTSNPN, CDR2 SVGIG (reference sequence). The V gene lost 3 bases and the J gene lost 4 bases, with 12 bases spanning the gap. The CDR3 has 13 amino acids. The CDR3 reads CAWSRLGGTEAFF. DNA of the CDR3: TGTGCCTGGAGCCGGTTAGGGGGCACTGAAGCTTTCTTT.

The CDR3 is CASRVTGGNYGYTF. The CDR3 region has the DNA TGTGCCAGCAGAGTCACAGGGGGAAACTATGGCTACACCTTC. The genes are TRBV28 and TRBJ1-2; 8 bases are shared with TRBD1. CDR1 is MDHEN and CDR2 is SYDVKM in the germline V gene. Germline trimming cut 6 bases from V and 2 bases from J; bases unmatched to any gene: 5. The length of the CDR3 is 14 residues.

This chain links TRBV10-1 with TRBJ2-1; D is unclear. Germline V CDR1 and CDR2: WNHNN, SYGVQD (reference sequence). The V gene lost 0 bases and the J gene lost 5 bases, with 8 bases spanning the gap. CDR3 size: 14 residues. The CDR3 DNA is TGCGCCAGCAGTGAGTCATTGAGCAACAATGAGCAGTTCTTC. The encoded protein is CASSESLSNNEQFF.

This clonotype occurred many times. V usage is TRBV12-3 or TRBV12-4 and J usage is TRBJ2-6; 7 bases line up with TRBD1. CDR3 size: 16 residues. V gave up 7 bases and J gave up 4 bases; unmatched junction bases: 10. Here the CDR3 reads CASTFLQGIGANVLTF. DNA of the CDR3: TGTGCCAGCACCTTCCTACAGGGGATCGGGGCCAACGTCCTGACTTTC.

This clonotype was found a few times. The J gene is TRBJ2-6, the V gene TRBV12-3 or TRBV12-4; D might be TRBD1 (5 bases). V shed 5 bases and J shed 4 bases, with 12 bases lying between them. The CDR3 has 15 amino acids. The chain's CDR3 is CASSHKGSGANVLTF. CDR3 sequence (DNA): TGTGCCAGCAGTCATAAGGGGTCCGGGGCCAACGTCCTGACTTTC.

This clonotype was observed many times. V gene TRBV30 combines with J gene TRBJ2-7, with TRBD2 as a possible D gene (5 bases). Trimming removed 0 bases from V and 8 bases from J, with 11 bases in between. Germline V gene sequence: CDR1 GTSNPN, CDR2 SVGIG (reference sequence). The CDR3 totals 12 residues. The CDR3 DNA is TGTGCCTGGAGTGTAACGGACTTCCAGCAGTACTTC. Its translation is CAWSVTDFQQYF.

This clonotype has a count of ten or more. J is TRBJ1-2 and V is TRBV20-1; weak D call: TRBD1 (6 bases). There are 12 residues in the CDR3. Germline V gene lookup returns CDR1 DFQATT and CDR2 SNEGSKA (reference sequence). Deletions cut 6 bases from V and 6 bases from J, with 14 bases between. CDR3 protein: CSAAGENDGYTF. As DNA, the CDR3 is TGCAGTGCAGCAGGGGAAAATGATGGCTACACCTTC.

The chain uses TRBV28 and TRBJ2-2; a possible D gene is TRBD1 (6 bases). V gave up 7 bases and J gave up 3 bases, with 9 bases separating them. Germline V gene lookup returns CDR1 MDHEN and CDR2 SYDVKM. The CDR3 covers 13 residues. The CDR3 reads CASIQGDTGELFF. The CDR3 DNA reads TGTGCCAGCATACAGGGCGACACCGGGGAGCTGTTTTTT.

This clonotype was observed many times. The V and J genes are TRBV6-2 or TRBV6-3 and TRBJ2-7; D is undetermined. V was clipped by 7 bases and J by 2 bases, with 12 bases between them. CDR3 length: 13 amino acids. CDR1 is MNHEY and CDR2 is SVGEGT in the germline V gene. The DNA of the CDR3 is TGTGCCAGCACGGCGGATGCTCCCTACGAGCAGTACTTC. This gives the protein CASTADAPYEQYF.

This clonotype was picked up many times. This chain connects TRBV5-4 to TRBJ1-1; 7 nucleotides align to TRBD1. J lost 3 bases, V lost 3 bases, and 5 bases had no gene match. This CDR3 contains 14 residues. Germline lookup yields CDR1 SGHNT and CDR2 YYREEE (reference sequence). CDR3 coding DNA: TGTGCCAGCAGCTCGACAGGGAGCGACACTGAAGCTTTCTTT. This gives the protein CASSSTGSDTEAFF.

This clonotype was picked up many times. This chain uses TRBV28 with TRBJ2-7, with unresolved D. The germline V and J ends were trimmed by 4 bases and 4 bases, with 5 bases remaining between them. CDR3 size: 11 residues. The germline V gene has CDR1 MDHEN and CDR2 SYDVKM. CDR3 residues: CASSSPYEQYF. CDR3 nucleotide sequence: TGTGCCAGCAGTTCCCCTTACGAGCAGTACTTC.

This clonotype was counted between two and nine times. This chain joins TRBV7-2 and TRBJ2-7; TRBD1 might be the D (6 bases). Trimming pared 6 bases from V and 6 bases from J, leaving 18 bases between. The germline V gene has CDR1 SGHTA and CDR2 FQGNSA. This CDR3 spans 14 amino acids. CDR3 bases: TGTGCCAGCAGAACCGGCCAGGGGTTTTTCGAGCAGTACTTC. This codes for CASRTGQGFFEQYF.

In this sample, this clonotype turned up a few times. The chain is built from TRBV7-9 and TRBJ1-1; D uncertain. Germline assignment: CDR1 SEHNR and CDR2 FQNEAQ (reference sequence). V lost 4 bases and J lost 1, with 10 bases in between. The CDR3 is 14 residues long. The CDR3 sequence is CASSSNIQNTEAFF. In DNA, the CDR3 is TGTGCCAGCAGCTCAAACATCCAGAACACTGAAGCTTTCTTT.

This clonotype has more than one count but fewer than ten. The chain combines TRBV19 with TRBJ2-1; 14 bases fit TRBD2. V gave up 5 bases and J gave up 12 bases; unmatched junction bases: 3. The germline V gene has CDR1 LNHDA and CDR2 SQIVND (reference sequence). This CDR3 contains 13 residues. CDR3: CASSPTSGRGQFF. In nucleotides, the CDR3 is TGTGCCAGTAGTCCGACTAGCGGGAGGGGGCAGTTCTTC.

Only a few counts were recorded for this clonotype. The V call is TRBV20-1, the J call TRBJ2-5; TRBD2 agrees at 12 bases. In germline, CDR1 is DFQATT, CDR2 SNEGSKA (reference sequence). With 2 bases clipped from V and 4 bases from J, the junction kept 5 bases outside the gene matches. The CDR3 contains 15 residues. The CDR3 here is CSARPPTSGRETQYF. CDR3 DNA: TGCAGTGCTAGACCCCCGACTAGCGGGAGAGAGACCCAGTACTTC.